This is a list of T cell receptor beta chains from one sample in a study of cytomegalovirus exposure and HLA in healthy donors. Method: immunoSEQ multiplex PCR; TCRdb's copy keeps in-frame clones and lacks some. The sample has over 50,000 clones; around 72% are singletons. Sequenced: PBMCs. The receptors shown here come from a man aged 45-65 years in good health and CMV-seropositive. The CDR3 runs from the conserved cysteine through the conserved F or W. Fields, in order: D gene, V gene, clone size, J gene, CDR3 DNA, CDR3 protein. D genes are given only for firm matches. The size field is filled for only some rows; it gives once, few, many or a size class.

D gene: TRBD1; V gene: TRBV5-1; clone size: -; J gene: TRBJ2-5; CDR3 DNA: TGCGCCAGCAGCTGGGACAGTGAGACCCAGTACTTC; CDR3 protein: CASSWDSETQYF
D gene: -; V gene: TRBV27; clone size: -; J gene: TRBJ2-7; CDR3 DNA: TGTGCCAGCAGACAGGTGGGCCACTACGAGCAGTACTTC; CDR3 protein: CASRQVGHYEQYF
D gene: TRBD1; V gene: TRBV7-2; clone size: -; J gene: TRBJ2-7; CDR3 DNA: TGTGCCAGCAGTTTCAACCGGGACAGCTACTACGAGCAGTACTTC; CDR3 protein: CASSFNRDSYYEQYF
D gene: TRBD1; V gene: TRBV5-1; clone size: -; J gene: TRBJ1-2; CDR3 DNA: TGCGCCAGCAGCCGCGGACAGGGCTCTAACTATGGCTACACCTTC; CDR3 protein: CASSRGQGSNYGYTF
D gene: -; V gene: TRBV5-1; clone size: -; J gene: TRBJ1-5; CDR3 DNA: TGCGCCAGCAGCTTTGGGCAGGGTGGTGAGCCCCAGCATTTT; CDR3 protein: CASSFGQGGEPQHF
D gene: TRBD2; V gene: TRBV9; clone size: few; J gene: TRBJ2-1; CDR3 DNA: TGTGCCAGCAGCCTTAAGGCTAGCGGGGGGGAATTCTCCTACAATGAGCAGTTCTTC; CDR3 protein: CASSLKASGGEFSYNEQFF
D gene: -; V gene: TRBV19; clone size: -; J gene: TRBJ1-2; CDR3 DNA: TGTGCCAGTAGCGAGACAGGACTCTATGGCTACACCTTC; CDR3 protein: CASSETGLYGYTF
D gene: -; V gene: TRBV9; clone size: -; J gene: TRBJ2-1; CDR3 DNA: TGTGCCAGCAGCGTAGACAGGCACATATCAAATGAGCAGTTCTTC; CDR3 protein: CASSVDRHISNEQFF
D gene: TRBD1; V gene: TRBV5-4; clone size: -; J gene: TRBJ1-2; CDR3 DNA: TGTGCCAGCAGCCAATTGGGACAGGGCATTGACTATGGCTACACCTTC; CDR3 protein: CASSQLGQGIDYGYTF
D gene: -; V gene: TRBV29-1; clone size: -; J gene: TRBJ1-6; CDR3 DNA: TGCAGCGCCGAAATGGGGGGGAGTACCCTCCACTTT; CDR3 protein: CSAEMGGSTLHF
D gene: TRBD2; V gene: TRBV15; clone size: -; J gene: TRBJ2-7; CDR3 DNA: TGTGCCACCAGCAGAATGGGACTAGCGGGGGGGCCCTACGAGCAGTACTTC; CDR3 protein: CATSRMGLAGGPYEQYF
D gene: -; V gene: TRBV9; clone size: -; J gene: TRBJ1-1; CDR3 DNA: TGTGCCAGCAGCCCCAGGGGAACGAACACTGAAGCTTTCTTT; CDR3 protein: CASSPRGTNTEAFF
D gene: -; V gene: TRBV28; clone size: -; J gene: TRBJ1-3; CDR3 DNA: TGTGCCAGCAGTCTCTCCGGGTCTCCTGGAAACACCATATATTTT; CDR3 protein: CASSLSGSPGNTIYF
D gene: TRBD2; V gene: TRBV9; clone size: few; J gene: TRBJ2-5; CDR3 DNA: TGTGCCAGCAGCGACGGGACTAGGGACGCAGAGACCCAGTACTTC; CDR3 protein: CASSDGTRDAETQYF
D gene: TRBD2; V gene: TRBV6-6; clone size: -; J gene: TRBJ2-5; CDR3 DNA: TGTGCCAGCAGTTACCTGGGACTAGCGGGGGACCCCTCCCGGTACTTC; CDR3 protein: CASSYLGLAGDPSRYF
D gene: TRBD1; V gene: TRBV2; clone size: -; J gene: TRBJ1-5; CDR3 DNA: TGTGCCAGCAGTCTCAGGGGGGAGGTATATAGCAATCAGCCCCAGCATTTT; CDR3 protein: CASSLRGEVYSNQPQHF
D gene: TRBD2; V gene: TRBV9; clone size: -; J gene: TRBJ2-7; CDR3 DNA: TGTGCCAGCAGCGTAGGTCCCACGGGGGGGCAGTACTTC; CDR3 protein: CASSVGPTGGQYF
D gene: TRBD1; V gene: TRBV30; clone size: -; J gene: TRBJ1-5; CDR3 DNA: TGTGCCTGGAAGGGACAGGGGTATCAGCCCCAGCATTTT; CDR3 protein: CAWKGQGYQPQHF
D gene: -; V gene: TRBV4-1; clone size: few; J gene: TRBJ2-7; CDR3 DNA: TGCGCCACCAGCCAAGAAGCAGGAAAAAGCTACTCCGAGCAGTACTTC; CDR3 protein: CATSQEAGKSYSEQYF
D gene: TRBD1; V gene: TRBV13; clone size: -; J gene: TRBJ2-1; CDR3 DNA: TGTGCCAGCAGCACCCGGAACAGGGGAGACCCGTTCTTC; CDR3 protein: CASSTRNRGDPFF
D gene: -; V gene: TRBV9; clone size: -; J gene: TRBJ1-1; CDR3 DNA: TGTGCCAGCAGCGTAGGACGCACAGGGAATTTGGCTTTCTTT; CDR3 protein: CASSVGRTGNLAFF
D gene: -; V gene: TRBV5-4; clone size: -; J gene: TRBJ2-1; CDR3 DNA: TGTGCCAGCAGCTTGGAAGCCTCTAGCTCCTACAATGAGCAGTTCTTC; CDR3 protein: CASSLEASSSYNEQFF
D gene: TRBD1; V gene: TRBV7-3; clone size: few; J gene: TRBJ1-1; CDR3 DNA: TGTGCCAGCAGGCCGGGACAGGGTCTTGGTGAAGCTTTCTTT; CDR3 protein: CASRPGQGLGEAFF
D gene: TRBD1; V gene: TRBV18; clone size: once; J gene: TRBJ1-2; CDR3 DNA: TGTGCCAGCTCACCAACCGACAGGGGAAACTATGGCTACACCTTC; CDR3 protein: CASSPTDRGNYGYTF
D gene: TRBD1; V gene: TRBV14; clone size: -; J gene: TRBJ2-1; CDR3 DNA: TGTGCCATCAGCCAGCACTTCGACAGGGGGGAATACTACAATGAGCAGTTCTTC; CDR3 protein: CAISQHFDRGEYYNEQFF
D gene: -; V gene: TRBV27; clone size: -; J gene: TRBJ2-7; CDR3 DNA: TGTGCCATCAACCAGGTTAGTTGCGGTGCCTCAGCTGCACGGGGCTCCTACGAGCAGTACTTC; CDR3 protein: CAINQVSCGASAARGSYEQYF
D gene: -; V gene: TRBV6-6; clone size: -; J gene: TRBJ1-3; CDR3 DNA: TGTGCCAGCAGTTACTCTGGGGCAGCTGGAAACACCATATATTTT; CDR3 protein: CASSYSGAAGNTIYF
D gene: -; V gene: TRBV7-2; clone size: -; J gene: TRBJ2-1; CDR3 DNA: TGTGCCAGCAGCTTAGGAAGGGGTCCGCCCCACAATGAGCAGTTCTTC; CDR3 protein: CASSLGRGPPHNEQFF
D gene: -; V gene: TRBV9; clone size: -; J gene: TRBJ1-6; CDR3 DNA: TGTGCCAGCAGCACGCGACAGGATAATTCACCCCTCCACTTT; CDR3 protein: CASSTRQDNSPLHF
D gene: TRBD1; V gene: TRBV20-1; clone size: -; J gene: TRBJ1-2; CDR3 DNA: TGCAGTGCCGAACCGGGACAGGGATTCGCCTTC; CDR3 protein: CSAEPGQGFAF
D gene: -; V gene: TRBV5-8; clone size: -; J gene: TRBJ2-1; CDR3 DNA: TGTGCCAGCAGCTTGGGGGACTTGTACTCCTACAATGAGCAGTTCTTC; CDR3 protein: CASSLGDLYSYNEQFF
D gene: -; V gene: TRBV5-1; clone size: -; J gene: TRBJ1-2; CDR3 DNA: TGCGCCAGCAGCTCACCCGACACCTATGGCTACACCTTC; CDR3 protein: CASSSPDTYGYTF
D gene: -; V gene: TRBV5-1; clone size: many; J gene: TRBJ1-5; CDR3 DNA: TGCGCCAGCAGCCCCGGGGGTTATAGCAATCAGCCCCAGCATTTT; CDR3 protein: CASSPGGYSNQPQHF
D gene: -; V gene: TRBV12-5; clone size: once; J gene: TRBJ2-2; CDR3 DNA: TGTGCTAGTGCGAGGAGGACCGGGGAGCTGTTTTTT; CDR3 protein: CASARRTGELFF
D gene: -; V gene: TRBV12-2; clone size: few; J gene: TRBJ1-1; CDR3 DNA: TGTGCAAGTCGCTTAGCACGGAGAGCTTTCTTT; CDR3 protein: CASRLARRAFF
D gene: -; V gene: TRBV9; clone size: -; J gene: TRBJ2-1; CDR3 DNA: TGTGCCAGCAGCCGGGGGACCAACGTCCATGAGCAGTTCTTC; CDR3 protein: CASSRGTNVHEQFF
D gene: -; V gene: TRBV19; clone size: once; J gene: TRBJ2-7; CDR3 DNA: TGTGCCAGTAGTAACAGGAACGAGCAGTACTTC; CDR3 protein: CASSNRNEQYF
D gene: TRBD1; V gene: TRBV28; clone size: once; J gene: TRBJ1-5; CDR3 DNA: TGTGCCAGCAGCCGACAGGGGAGCAATCAGCCCCAGCATTTT; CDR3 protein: CASSRQGSNQPQHF
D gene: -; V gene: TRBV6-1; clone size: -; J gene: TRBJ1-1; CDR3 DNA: TGTGCCAGCAGTTGGGAGACGAACACTGAAGCTTTCTTT; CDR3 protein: CASSWETNTEAFF
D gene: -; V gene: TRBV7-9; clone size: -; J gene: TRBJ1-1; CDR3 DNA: TGTGCCAGCAGCTTAACCAGGGGAGAAGAAGCTTTCTTT; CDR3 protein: CASSLTRGEEAFF
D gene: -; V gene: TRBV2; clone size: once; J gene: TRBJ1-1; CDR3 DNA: TGTGCCAGCAGTGAACGCGGGTACTCTGAAGCTTTCTTT; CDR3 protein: CASSERGYSEAFF
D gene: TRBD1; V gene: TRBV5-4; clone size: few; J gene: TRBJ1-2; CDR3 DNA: TGTGCCAGCAGCCTGTCCCGGGACAGGGACTATGGCTACACCTTC; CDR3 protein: CASSLSRDRDYGYTF
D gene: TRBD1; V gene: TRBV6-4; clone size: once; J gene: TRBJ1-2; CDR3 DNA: TGTGCCAGCAGTGACGACACACAGGGGGCGAGCTATGGCTACACCTTC; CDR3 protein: CASSDDTQGASYGYTF
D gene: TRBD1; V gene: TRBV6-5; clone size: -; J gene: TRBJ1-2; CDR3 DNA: TGTGCCAGCAGTTACACAGGGGCCGCCGGCTATGGCTACACCTTC; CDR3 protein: CASSYTGAAGYGYTF
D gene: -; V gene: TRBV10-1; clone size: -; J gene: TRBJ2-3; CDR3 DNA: TGCGCCAGCATAGGGGAAGATACGCAGTATTTT; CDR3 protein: CASIGEDTQYF